This note documents a single T cell receptor beta chain sequence. Its antigen is undetermined. Data came from immunoSEQ multiplex PCR; TCRdb stores just in-frame clones and leaves some out. The sample includes some 62,000 clones, 79% of them seen just once. This sample is part of a study of OX40 agonist ivuxolimab in advanced cancers. Study at large: Aged 23 to 79 with a mean of approximately 60 years, they were roughly 83% male.

Notes on the study in general: Among the lowest peripheral clonal expansion occurred in 0.1-3.0 mg/kg partial responders. At 0.1 to 3.0 mg/kg and by week 6, CD4+ and CD8+ T cells in the blood had expanded clonally. Mean expanded clone counts were higher in CD8+ than CD4+ T cells.

The material was CD4+ or CD8+ T cells sorted from blood, obtained in a trial of the OX40 agonist ivuxolimab. The TCR originated in an adult with an advanced solid tumor such as melanoma, head and neck, liver or kidney cancer.

Here the CDR3 reads CASSYSPGQGNEQFF. The DNA of the CDR3 is TGTGCCAGCAGTTACTCCCCGGGACAGGGTAATGAGCAGTTCTTC. The chain links TRBV6-5 to TRBJ2-1; 9 nucleotides line up with TRBD1. J was trimmed by 7 bases and V by 0 bases; bases with no gene match: 4. CDR3 size: 15 residues. Per the germline V gene, CDR1 is MNHEY and CDR2 is SVGAGI.